This T cell receptor (beta chain) was profiled in a study of T cell repertoires in cytomegalovirus infection. Study-level background: Both CMV infection and a matching HLA type were indicated by public TCR beta signatures.

This clonotype was observed once. Its antigen is unidentified. TCRdb independently ran MiXCR on the reads; one entry per CDR3 protein. The sample has some 500,000 distinct CDR3 sequences, roughly a third seen once. Germline V gene data show CDR1 as SGHTA and CDR2 as FQGNSA. Losses at the gene ends were 5 bases for V and 4 bases for J; bases not matched to a gene: 14. The CDR3 extends over 16 amino acids. This chain connects TRBV7-2 to TRBJ2-7, with 7 bases lining up with TRBD2. The receptor was isolated from a human donor in good health (CMV status not recorded). Some clones in this sample may be carry-over from other donors' samples. The sequencing here drew on cultured PBMCs, taken from culture after CMV antigen stimulation. The CDR3, as DNA: TGTGCCAGCAGCCCCCGGGGCGGGAGAAATGGTTACGAGCAGTACTTC. Amino acids: CASSPRGGRNGYEQYF.